The 26 T cell receptor beta chains below were found in one sample sequenced in a study of OX40 agonist ivuxolimab in advanced cancers. Assay: immunoSEQ multiplex PCR; the TCRdb copy retains only in-frame clones and omits some. Among about 79,000 clones listed, 81% were seen once. The source material was CD4+ or CD8+ T cells sorted from blood, sampled in a trial of the OX40 agonist ivuxolimab. These receptors came from an adult with an advanced solid tumor such as melanoma, head and neck, liver or kidney cancer.

The CDR3 bases are TGTGCCAGCAGCTTAATCGTTGGAGCTAATGAAAAACTGTTTTTT. Residues: CASSLIVGANEKLFF. The chain links TRBV7-2 to TRBJ1-4; D is unresolved. V was trimmed by 2 bases and J by 3 bases, leaving 10 bases between them. This CDR3 has 15 amino acids. Germline V lookup: CDR1 SGHTA, CDR2 FQGNSA. Looking up the rest from reference TRBV7-2 and TRBJ1-4 gives the full variable domain: GAGVSQSPSNKVTEKGKDVELRCDPISGHTALYWYRQSLGQGLEFLIYFQGNSAPDKSGLPSDRFSAERTGGSVSTLTIQRTQQEDSAVYLCASSLIVGANEKLFFGSGTQLSVL.

V is TRBV4-3 and J is TRBJ1-2, with 8 bases aligning to TRBD1. The length of the CDR3 is 16 residues. The ends lost 4 bases at V and 4 bases at J; junction bases unmatched: 11. Germline V gene sequence: CDR1 LGHNA, CDR2 YSLEER. This CDR3 reads CASSRSGGDRSYGYTF. Written as DNA, the CDR3 is TGCGCCAGCAGCCGGTCGGGTGGGGACAGGAGCTATGGCTACACCTTC.

The rearrangement links TRBV7-9 to TRBJ1-2; D is ambiguous. Trimming left V 3 bases short and J 8 bases short, with 7 bases between. The CDR3 loop spans 11 amino acids. The V gene's germline CDR1 is SEHNR and CDR2 FQNEAQ (reference sequence). CDR3 residues: CASSFREGYTF. As DNA, the CDR3 is TGTGCCAGCAGCTTCCGGGAGGGCTACACCTTC.

The rearrangement links TRBV2 to TRBJ1-5; D is undetermined. Germline V gives CDR1 SNHLY, CDR2 FYNNEI. The CDR3 consists of 14 residues. Between the trimmed V and J ends, which lost 5 bases and 7 bases, there was a span of 15 bases. The CDR3 sequence: CASSLTLGGQPQHF. Here the CDR3 DNA reads TGTGCCAGCAGTCTAACACTGGGCGGACAGCCCCAGCATTTT.

This clone showed up just once. V gene TRBV18 combines with J gene TRBJ1-3; D unresolved. There are 15 residues in the CDR3. The V end was cut by 1 base, the J end by 0 bases, with 7 bases between. Germline V gene sequence: CDR1 KGHSH, CDR2 LQKENI. The DNA of the CDR3 is TGTGCCAGCTCACCACAGGAGCTCTCTGGAAACACCATATATTTT. Its translation: CASSPQELSGNTIYF.

The chain has TRBV7-9 and TRBJ2-1; 7 bases fit TRBD2. Germline-derived CDR1 and CDR2 are SEHNR and FQNEAQ (reference sequence). CDR3 length: 15 residues. V trimming: 2 bases; J trimming: 5 bases; junction bases outside the gene matches: 6. CDR3 nucleotide sequence: TGTGCCAGCAGCTTATTAGCTAGCGGAGACAATGAGCAGTTCTTC. It translates to CASSLLASGDNEQFF.

This sequence joins TRBV5-1 and TRBJ1-4; TRBD1 agrees at 7 bases. Germline V lookup: CDR1 SGHRS, CDR2 YFSETQ. The V gene end was trimmed by 2 bases and the J gene end by 8 bases; junction bases not matched to a gene: 6. The CDR3 has 14 residues. The CDR3 DNA reads as TGCGCCAGCAGCTTCGACAGGGTTCAAGAAAAACTGTTTTTT. As protein: CASSFDRVQEKLFF.

V is TRBV2 and J is TRBJ1-6; D is possibly TRBD1 (6 bases). Germline-derived CDR1 and CDR2 are SNHLY and FYNNEI. The length of the CDR3 is 17 residues. Trimming took 8 bases from V and 0 from J, leaving 17 bases between them. The CDR3 loop is CASHTRGGRSYNSPLHF. CDR3 nucleotides: TGTGCCAGCCACACACGGGGGGGCCGCTCCTATAATTCACCCCTCCACTTT.

The chain combines TRBV5-1 with TRBJ2-6, with D unresolved. Trimming stripped 0 bases from V and 1 base from J, with 5 bases between. From germline, CDR1 is SGHRS and CDR2 YFSETQ. The CDR3 loop spans 15 amino acids. This CDR3 is CASSLGGSGANVLTF. Here the CDR3 DNA reads TGCGCCAGCAGCTTGGGGGGATCTGGGGCCAACGTCCTGACTTTC. The full variable domain, completed using reference TRBV5-1 and TRBJ2-6, is KAGVTQTPRYLIKTRGQQVTLSCSPISGHRSVSWYQQTPGQGLQFLFEYFSETQRNKGNFPGRFSGRQFSNSRSEMNVSTLELGDSALYLCASSLGGSGANVLTFGAGSRLTVL.

This clone was seen a single time. DNA for the CDR3: TGCGCCAGCAGCGGCCCGAACCCTGGGGTCGCTGAAGCTTTCTTT. Encoded protein: CASSGPNPGVAEAFF. The chain joins TRBV5-1 to TRBJ1-1; unclear D gene. CDR3 length: 15 residues. Trimming pared 4 bases from V and 6 bases from J, leaving 19 bases between. Germline assignment: CDR1 SGHRS and CDR2 YFSETQ.

J is TRBJ1-4 and V is TRBV5-8, with 7 bases matching TRBD1. The CDR3 covers 15 residues. The germline gives CDR1 SGHTS, CDR2 YDEGEE. The V and J ends lost 2 bases and 6 bases, in that order; junction bases with no gene match: 7. The CDR3 loop is CASSFGPQGYEKLFF. CDR3 nucleotide sequence: TGTGCCAGCAGCTTTGGTCCACAGGGGTATGAAAAACTGTTTTTT.

The chain carries TRBV9 and TRBJ2-3; the D gene is possibly TRBD1 (6 bases). The CDR3 has 17 residues. Germline V lookup: CDR1 SGDLS, CDR2 YYNGEE. V dropped 3 bases and J dropped 3 bases, with 20 bases sitting between them. The CDR3 region is CASSAQTSTGSTDTQYF. DNA of the CDR3: TGTGCCAGCAGCGCCCAGACTTCTACAGGGTCAACAGATACGCAGTATTTT.

This rearrangement joins TRBV7-3 to TRBJ2-1; D assignment may be TRBD1 or TRBD2 (5 bases each). V lost 5 bases and J lost 4, with 12 bases in between. This CDR3 is built from 14 residues. Germline V gives CDR1 SGHTA, CDR2 FQGTGA. The CDR3 here is CASSPRGLYNEQFF. The CDR3, as DNA: TGTGCCAGCAGCCCCCGGGGCCTGTACAATGAGCAGTTCTTC.

This clone ranks as medium-sized. V gene TRBV7-2 combines with J gene TRBJ2-5; D is unclear. Germline-derived CDR1 and CDR2 are SGHTA and FQGNSA. This CDR3 contains 13 residues. Deletions cut 5 bases from V and 7 bases from J, with 14 bases between. This CDR3 reads CASSPLGTGTQYF. The DNA of the CDR3 is TGTGCCAGCAGCCCTCTAGGAACGGGGACCCAGTACTTC.

This clone was found once. V and J are TRBV2 and TRBJ1-6; a weak D match, TRBD1 (5 bases). The CDR3 sequence is 14 residues long. Germline V lookup: CDR1 SNHLY, CDR2 FYNNEI. The V and J ends lost 6 bases and 10 bases respectively, with 16 bases between them. The CDR3 nucleotides are TGTGCCAGCAGCGTTGAAAGGGGAGGCTCACCCCTCCACTTT. Amino acids: CASSVERGGSPLHF.

The V call is TRBV30, the J call TRBJ1-1; D is perhaps TRBD1 (6 bases). The CDR3 runs 13 residues. Per the germline V gene, CDR1 is GTSNPN and CDR2 is SVGIG (reference sequence). V lost 3 bases and J 1 base, leaving 9 bases between the germline ends. CDR3 DNA: TGTGCCTGGAGAGGACAGCCGAACACTGAAGCTTTCTTT. Its translation is CAWRGQPNTEAFF.

V usage is TRBV2 and J usage is TRBJ2-5; the D is unclear. Between the trimmed V and J ends, which lost 7 bases and 5 bases, there was a span of 8 bases. CDR3 length equals 11 residues. The germline gives CDR1 SNHLY, CDR2 FYNNEI. The CDR3 sequence is CASTSRETQYF. CDR3 in DNA: TGTGCCAGCACCTCACGGGAGACCCAGTACTTC. Supplemented by reference TRBV2 and TRBJ2-5, the full variable domain reads EPEVTQTPSHQVTQMGQEVILRCVPISNHLYFYWYRQILGQKVEFLVSFYNNEISEKSEIFDDQFSVERPDGSNFTLKIRSTKLEDSAMYFCASTSRETQYFGPGTRLLVL.

This clone occurred a few times. The rearrangement uses TRBV11-3 and TRBJ2-1, with D perhaps TRBD1 or TRBD2 (5 bases each). The V gene's germline CDR1 is SGHNT and CDR2 YENEEA. The V and J ends lost 4 bases and 5 bases respectively, with 12 bases between them. CDR3 length: 14 amino acids. The CDR3 DNA reads as TGTGCCAGCAGCTCCCGGGACGGAGACAATGAGCAGTTCTTC. It encodes CASSSRDGDNEQFF.

J is TRBJ1-4 and V is TRBV7-9; perhaps TRBD1 as D (5 bases). Germline values: CDR1 SEHNR, CDR2 FQNEAQ (reference sequence). V was pared by 0 bases and J by 8 bases, with 10 bases between. The CDR3 spans 14 residues. CDR3 in amino acids: CASSLAGREEKLFF. In DNA, the CDR3 is TGTGCCAGCAGCTTAGCGGGACGTGAGGAAAAACTGTTTTTT. Drawing the rest from reference TRBV7-9 and TRBJ1-4, the complete variable domain is DTGVSQNPRHKITKRGQNVTFRCDPISEHNRLYWYRQTLGQGPEFLTYFQNEAQLEKSRLLSDRFSAERPKGSFSTLEIQRTEQGDSAMYLCASSLAGREEKLFFGSGTQLSVL.

The rearrangement links TRBV10-3 to TRBJ1-6; 9 nucleotides match TRBD1. V dropped 2 bases and J dropped 6; count of bases not matched to a gene: 2. The CDR3 sequence is 15 residues long. CDR1 and CDR2 from the germline V gene are ENHRY and SYGVKD. CDR3 protein: CAISERDRANSPLHF. The CDR3 nucleotides read TGTGCCATCAGTGAGAGGGACAGGGCTAATTCACCCCTCCACTTT.

The chain joins TRBV7-9 to TRBJ1-2; D call uncertain. The CDR3 spans 11 residues. Trimming shortened V by 8 bases and J by 8 bases, and 12 bases separated the two germline ends. Germline V gene sequence: CDR1 SEHNR, CDR2 FQNEAQ (reference sequence). The CDR3 nucleotides read TGTGCCAGCGCTACCGGGTCGGGCTACACCTTC. Amino acids: CASATGSGYTF.

V usage is TRBV2 and J usage is TRBJ2-5; 10 positions agree with TRBD2. Near its end, the DNA agrees better with TRBJ2-7, so the J call may be wrong. The CDR3 is made up of 15 amino acids. Germline CDR1 is SNHLY and CDR2 is FYNNEI. The CDR3 nucleotides are TGTGCCAGCAGTGAGGGTAGCGGGGGGACCTACGAGCAGTACTTC. Residues: CASSEGSGGTYEQYF.

V and J are TRBV7-3 and TRBJ2-7; the match to TRBD1 covers 9 bases. V shed 0 bases and J 8 bases; nucleotides not matched to a gene: 8. The germline CDR1 and CDR2 sequences are SGHTA and FQGTGA. The CDR3 runs to 15 residues. Here the CDR3 DNA reads TGTGCCAGCAGCTTAACTCGGACAGGGGATTTCCAGCAGTACTTC. Translated: CASSLTRTGDFQQYF.

J is TRBJ1-1 and V is TRBV5-1; 8 bases are a match to TRBD1. V dropped 4 bases and J dropped 5; count of bases not matched to a gene: 10. The CDR3 contains 15 residues. The germline gives CDR1 SGHRS, CDR2 YFSETQ. CDR3 bases: TGCGCCAGCAGCCCCGCAGGGGGCGCGAGAACTGAAGCTTTCTTT. This encodes CASSPAGGARTEAFF.

This clone was observed a single time. This chain joins TRBV5-8 and TRBJ2-6, with 8 bases matching TRBD2. Germline loops: CDR1 SGHTS, CDR2 YDEGEE. The ends lost 6 bases at V and 3 bases at J; junction bases unmatched: 8. There are 16 residues in the CDR3. The chain's CDR3 is CASTTGGFSGANVLTF. The CDR3 DNA follows: TGTGCCAGCACCACGGGGGGGTTCAGTGGGGCCAACGTCCTGACTTTC.

This clone has more than one count but fewer than ten. Other DNA sequences in this specimen translate into the identical CDR3. Here the CDR3 reads CASSLQGNTEAFF. CDR3 DNA: TGTGCCAGCAGCTTACAGGGTAACACTGAAGCTTTCTTT. The rearrangement links TRBV7-9 to TRBJ1-1; perhaps TRBD1 as D (5 bases). Germline loops: CDR1 SEHNR, CDR2 FQNEAQ (reference sequence). This CDR3 contains 13 residues. Trimming took 2 bases from V and 2 from J, leaving 6 bases between them.